These 13 T cell receptor beta chains originate from one sample sequenced in a study of vaccination effects on CD4 cells after COVID-19. Before sequencing, viral peptide pools were used by the ViraFEST assay to expand antigen-specific CD4+ T cells. Having been cultured for around ten days, the cells underwent CD4+ T cell isolation. Clones were sequenced by immunoSEQ multiplex PCR, and TCRdb holds only the in-frame ones, with some missing. The table shows 10,000 or so clones, with roughly 70% occurring only once. The antigens these receptors bind are not known. Material: CD4+ T cells from PBMCs cultured with HCoV-229E spike peptides, obtained before COVID-19 vaccination. These receptors all come from a human donor who received a COVID-19 vaccine.

V and J are TRBV14 and TRBJ2-7; the D gene could be TRBD1 or TRBD2 (5 bases each). This CDR3 region has 14 residues. V was shortened by 4 bases and J by 3 bases, with 13 bases between the two germline ends. Looked up from germline, CDR1 is SGHDN and CDR2 is FVKESK. The CDR3 loop is CASSLGPINYEQYF. The CDR3 DNA follows: TGTGCCAGCAGCCTGGGACCGATAAACTACGAGCAGTACTTC. Using reference TRBV14 and TRBJ2-7 for the parts outside the CDR3, the full variable domain is EAGVTQFPSHSVIEKGQTVTLRCDPISGHDNLYWYRRVMGKEIKFLLHFVKESKQDESGMPNNRFLAERTGGTYSTLKVQPAELEDSGVYFCASSLGPINYEQYFGPGTRLTVT.

The V call is TRBV7-9, the J call TRBJ1-2, with 8 bases fitting TRBD1. Germline CDR1 SEHNR, CDR2 FQNEAQ (reference sequence). V gave up 2 bases and J gave up 2 bases; unmatched junction bases: 13. This CDR3 has 18 residues. This CDR3 is CASSLRRGSGGVNYGYTF. CDR3 in DNA: TGTGCCAGCAGCTTAAGGAGGGGGTCAGGGGGCGTAAACTATGGCTACACCTTC.

The genes are TRBV5-1 and TRBJ1-4; 8 nucleotides match TRBD1. The CDR3 spans 16 residues. CDR1 is SGHRS, CDR2 YFSETQ, per germline. V trimming: 4 bases; J trimming: 3 bases; junction bases outside the gene matches: 8. The CDR3: CASSEGQGVSNEKLFF. Written as DNA, the CDR3 is TGCGCCAGCAGCGAAGGACAGGGCGTATCTAATGAAAAACTGTTTTTT.

Only one count was recorded for this clone. V usage is TRBV28 and J usage is TRBJ2-5; D possibly corresponds to TRBD1 (6 bases). V was pared by 2 bases and J by 1 base, with 11 bases between. Germline V gene data show CDR1 as MDHEN and CDR2 as SYDVKM. CDR3 length equals 15 residues. DNA of the CDR3: TGTGCCAGCAGTTTAAGGGCAGGGGTCCAAGAGACCCAGTACTTC. This encodes CASSLRAGVQETQYF.

The gene calls are TRBV19 and TRBJ1-1; no reliable D call. The CDR3 is made up of 19 amino acids. In germline, CDR1 is LNHDA, CDR2 SQIVND (reference sequence). The germline V and J ends were trimmed by 4 bases and 5 bases, with 29 bases remaining between them. The CDR3 nucleotides read TGTGCCAGTAGTAAAGGTCACCCAAGAAGAACAGACACGGAAACTGAAGCTTTCTTT. It yields the protein CASSKGHPRRTDTETEAFF.

The chain has TRBV7-8 and TRBJ2-5; D gene ambiguous. The CDR3 has 15 residues. V lost 5 bases and J lost 2, with 15 bases in between. CDR1 and CDR2 (germline): SGHVS, FQNEAQ. The CDR3: CASSRVRVSQETQYF. CDR3 in DNA: TGTGCCAGCAGCCGTGTACGGGTCAGTCAAGAGACCCAGTACTTC.

This chain joins TRBV9 and TRBJ2-7; D is possibly TRBD2 (5 bases). The CDR3 is made up of 14 amino acids. Germline values: CDR1 SGDLS, CDR2 YYNGEE. The V gene lost 0 bases and the J gene lost 3 bases, with 10 bases spanning the gap. CDR3 residues: CASSVGGEFYEQYF. In nucleotides, the CDR3 is TGTGCCAGCAGCGTAGGGGGAGAGTTCTACGAGCAGTACTTC.

CDR3 protein: CASSQEGRAGGGETQYF. The DNA for the CDR3 is TGTGCCAGCAGCCAAGAAGGGAGGGCGGGAGGCGGAGAGACCCAGTACTTC. The chain couples TRBV3-1 (or the pseudogene TRBV3-2) to TRBJ2-5; TRBD2 matches at 8 bases. Looked up from germline, CDR1 is LGHDT and CDR2 is YNNKEL (reference sequence). The CDR3 consists of 17 residues. The J segment lost 4 bases and the V segment lost 0 bases, leaving 10 bases of the junction unmatched.

This rearrangement joins TRBV27 to TRBJ1-1; D may be TRBD1 (5 bases). Trimming cost V 2 bases and J 0 bases, with 10 bases left between them. In germline, CDR1 is MNHEY, CDR2 SMNVEV (reference sequence). The CDR3 has 15 residues. CDR3 amino acids: CASSLGAKMNTEAFF. The CDR3 DNA is TGTGCCAGCAGTTTAGGGGCGAAAATGAACACTGAAGCTTTCTTT.

CDR3: CASTLAGEGETQYF. The CDR3 DNA follows: TGTGCCAGCACCTTAGCGGGGGAAGGGGAGACCCAGTACTTC. The chain is built from TRBV5-4 and TRBJ2-5; 9 bases map to TRBD2. The CDR3 is made up of 14 amino acids. V gave up 6 bases and J gave up 5 bases; unmatched junction bases: 8. The germline gives CDR1 SGHNT, CDR2 YYREEE (reference sequence).

The chain recombines TRBV25-1 with TRBJ2-7; the D is unclear. Germline V CDR1 and CDR2: MGHDK, SYGVNS. Trimming left V 4 bases short and J 3 bases short, with 10 bases between. This CDR3 spans 13 amino acids. CDR3 bases: TGTGCCAGCAGTGGCAGGAAAAGCTACGAGCAGTACTTC. As protein: CASSGRKSYEQYF.

The DNA of the CDR3 is TGTGCCAGCAGCCAAGATAGGGTCGAACTCATGATAGGCGGGGAGCTGTTTTTT. The encoded protein is CASSQDRVELMIGGELFF. This chain links TRBV3-1 (or the pseudogene TRBV3-2) with TRBJ2-2; no clear D gene. This CDR3 is built from 18 residues. CDR1 is LGHDT and CDR2 is YNNKEL in the germline V gene (reference sequence). Trimming took off 0 bases at V and 7 bases at J, with 21 bases between the two ends.

This clone has just a few counts. The V call is TRBV28, the J call TRBJ2-4; D is possibly TRBD2 (5 bases). The V end was cut by 1 base, the J end by 0 bases, with 7 bases between. Germline assignment: CDR1 MDHEN and CDR2 SYDVKM. This CDR3 is built from 15 residues. CDR3 DNA sequence: TGTGCCAGCAGTTTATCCGGGGTAGCCAAAAACATTCAGTACTTC. Its protein product is CASSLSGVAKNIQYF.